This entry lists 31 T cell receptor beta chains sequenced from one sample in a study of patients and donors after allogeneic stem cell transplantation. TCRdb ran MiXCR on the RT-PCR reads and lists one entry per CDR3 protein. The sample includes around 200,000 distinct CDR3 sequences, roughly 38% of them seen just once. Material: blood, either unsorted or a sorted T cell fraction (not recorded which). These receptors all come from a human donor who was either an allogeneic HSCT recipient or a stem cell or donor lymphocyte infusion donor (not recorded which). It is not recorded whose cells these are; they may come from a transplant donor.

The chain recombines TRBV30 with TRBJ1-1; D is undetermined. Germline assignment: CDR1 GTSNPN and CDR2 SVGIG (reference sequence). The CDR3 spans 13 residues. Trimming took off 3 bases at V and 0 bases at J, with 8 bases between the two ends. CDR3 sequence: CAWSITVNTEAFF. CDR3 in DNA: TGTGCCTGGAGCATAACAGTGAACACTGAAGCTTTCTTT.

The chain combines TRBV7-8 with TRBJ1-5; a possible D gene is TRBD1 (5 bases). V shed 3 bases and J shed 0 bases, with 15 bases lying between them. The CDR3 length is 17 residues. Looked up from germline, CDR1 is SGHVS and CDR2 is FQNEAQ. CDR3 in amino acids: CASSFGQGGHSNQPQHF. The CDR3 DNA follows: TGTGCCAGCAGCTTTGGGCAGGGAGGGCATAGCAATCAGCCCCAGCATTTT.

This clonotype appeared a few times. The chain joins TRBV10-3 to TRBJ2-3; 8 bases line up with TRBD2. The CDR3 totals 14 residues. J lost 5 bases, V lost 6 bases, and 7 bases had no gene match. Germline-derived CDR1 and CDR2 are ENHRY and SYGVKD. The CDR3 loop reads CAISPSGGIDTQYF. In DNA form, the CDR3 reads TGTGCCATCAGCCCCTCGGGGGGGATAGATACGCAGTATTTT.

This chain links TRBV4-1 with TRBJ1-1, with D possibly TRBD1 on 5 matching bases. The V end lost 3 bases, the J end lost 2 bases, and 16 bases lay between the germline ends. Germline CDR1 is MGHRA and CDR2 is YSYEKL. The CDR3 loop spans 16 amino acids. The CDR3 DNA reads TGCGCCAGCAGCCAGGAGCCAGGGTCCCTAAACACTGAAGCTTTCTTT. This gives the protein CASSQEPGSLNTEAFF.

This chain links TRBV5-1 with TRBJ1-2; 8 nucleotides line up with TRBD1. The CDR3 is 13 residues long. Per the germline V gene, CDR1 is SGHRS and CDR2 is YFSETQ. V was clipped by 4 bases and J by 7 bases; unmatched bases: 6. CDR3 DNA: TGCGCCAGCAGCGCGGGACAGGCCCCTGGCTACACCTTC. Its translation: CASSAGQAPGYTF.

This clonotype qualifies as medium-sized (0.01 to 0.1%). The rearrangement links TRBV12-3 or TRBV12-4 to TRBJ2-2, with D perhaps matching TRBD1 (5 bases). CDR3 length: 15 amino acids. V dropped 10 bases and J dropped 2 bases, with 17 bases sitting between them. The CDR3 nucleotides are TGTGCCATCTCCAGGGCCTCCCATAACACCGGGGAGCTGTTTTTT. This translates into CAISRASHNTGELFF.

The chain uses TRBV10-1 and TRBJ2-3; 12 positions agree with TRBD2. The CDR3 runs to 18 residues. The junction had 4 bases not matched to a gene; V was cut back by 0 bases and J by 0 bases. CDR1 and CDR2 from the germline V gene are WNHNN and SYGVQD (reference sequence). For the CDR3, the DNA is TGCGCCAGCAGTGAGTCGTGGACTAGCGGGATCAGCACAGATACGCAGTATTTT. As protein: CASSESWTSGISTDTQYF.

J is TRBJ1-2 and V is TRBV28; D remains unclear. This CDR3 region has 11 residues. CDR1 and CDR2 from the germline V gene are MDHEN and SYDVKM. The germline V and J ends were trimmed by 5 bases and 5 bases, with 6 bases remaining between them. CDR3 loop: CASSPQYGYTF. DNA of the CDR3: TGTGCCAGCAGTCCCCAGTATGGCTACACCTTC.

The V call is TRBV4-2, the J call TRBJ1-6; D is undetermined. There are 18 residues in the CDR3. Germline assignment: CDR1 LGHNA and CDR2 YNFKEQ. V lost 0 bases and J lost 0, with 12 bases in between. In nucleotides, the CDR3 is TGTGCCAGCAGCCAAGATAGTAGGAGGAGCTCCTATAATTCACCCCTCCACTTT. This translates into CASSQDSRRSSYNSPLHF.

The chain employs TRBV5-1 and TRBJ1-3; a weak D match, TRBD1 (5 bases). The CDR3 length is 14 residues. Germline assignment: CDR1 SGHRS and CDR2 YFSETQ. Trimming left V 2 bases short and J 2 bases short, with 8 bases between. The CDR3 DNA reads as TGCGCCAGCAGCTTTCCAGGGCCTGGAAACACCATATATTTT. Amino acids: CASSFPGPGNTIYF.

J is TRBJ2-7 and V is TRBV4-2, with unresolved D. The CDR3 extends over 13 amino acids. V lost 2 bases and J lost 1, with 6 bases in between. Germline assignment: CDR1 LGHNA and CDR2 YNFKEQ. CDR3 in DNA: TGTGCCAGCAGCCAACCCTTTTCCTACGAGCAGTACTTC. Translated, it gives CASSQPFSYEQYF.

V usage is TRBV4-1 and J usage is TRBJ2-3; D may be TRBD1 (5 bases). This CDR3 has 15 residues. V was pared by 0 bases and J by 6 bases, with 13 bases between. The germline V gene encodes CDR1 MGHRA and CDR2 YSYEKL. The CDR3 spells CASSQESQGWDTQYF. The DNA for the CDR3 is TGCGCCAGCAGCCAAGAATCCCAGGGTTGGGATACGCAGTATTTT.

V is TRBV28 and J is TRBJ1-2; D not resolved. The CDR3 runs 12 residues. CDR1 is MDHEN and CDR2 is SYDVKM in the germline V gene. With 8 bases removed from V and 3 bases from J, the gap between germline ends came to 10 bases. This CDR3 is CASGRRDYGYTF. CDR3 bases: TGTGCCAGCGGGAGACGGGACTATGGCTACACCTTC.

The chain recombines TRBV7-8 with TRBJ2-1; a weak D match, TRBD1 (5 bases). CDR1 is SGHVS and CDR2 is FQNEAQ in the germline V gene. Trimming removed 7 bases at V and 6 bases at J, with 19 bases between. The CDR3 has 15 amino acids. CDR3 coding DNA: TGTGCCAGCACCACGGCCAGGGTCCGGCTCAATGAGCAGTTCTTC. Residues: CASTTARVRLNEQFF.

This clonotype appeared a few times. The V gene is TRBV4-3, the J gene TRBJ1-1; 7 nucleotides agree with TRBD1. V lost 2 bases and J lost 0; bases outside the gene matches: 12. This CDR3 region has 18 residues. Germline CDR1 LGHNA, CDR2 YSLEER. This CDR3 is CASSQYYSAQGMNTEAFF. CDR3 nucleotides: TGCGCCAGCAGCCAATACTACTCGGCACAGGGGATGAACACTGAAGCTTTCTTT.

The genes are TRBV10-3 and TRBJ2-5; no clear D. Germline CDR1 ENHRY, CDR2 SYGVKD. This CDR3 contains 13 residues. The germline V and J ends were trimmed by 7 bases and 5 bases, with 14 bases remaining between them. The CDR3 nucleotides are TGTGCCATCAAGGGCAGGTTGGGGGAGACCCAGTACTTC. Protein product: CAIKGRLGETQYF.

The CDR3 is CASSFFPGRSENTEAFF. As DNA, the CDR3 is TGTGCCAGCAGTTTCTTCCCAGGACGCTCAGAGAACACTGAAGCTTTCTTT. The chain links TRBV12-3 or TRBV12-4 to TRBJ1-1; D not resolved. The CDR3 is made up of 17 amino acids. V lost 3 bases and J 1 base, leaving 18 bases between the germline ends.

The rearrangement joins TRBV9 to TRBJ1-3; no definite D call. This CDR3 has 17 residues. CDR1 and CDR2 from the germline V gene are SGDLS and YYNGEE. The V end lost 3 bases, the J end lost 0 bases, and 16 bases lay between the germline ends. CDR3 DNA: TGTGCCAGCAGCGGGGGTCCACGCCTCGACTCTGGAAACACCATATATTTT. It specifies CASSGGPRLDSGNTIYF.

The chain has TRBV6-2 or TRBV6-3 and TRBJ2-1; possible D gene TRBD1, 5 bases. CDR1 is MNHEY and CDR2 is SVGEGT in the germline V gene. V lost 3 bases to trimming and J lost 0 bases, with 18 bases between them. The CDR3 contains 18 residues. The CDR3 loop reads CASSYLRGDLSSYNEQFF. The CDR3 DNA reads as TGTGCCAGCAGTTATCTAAGGGGCGACCTTAGCTCCTACAATGAGCAGTTCTTC.

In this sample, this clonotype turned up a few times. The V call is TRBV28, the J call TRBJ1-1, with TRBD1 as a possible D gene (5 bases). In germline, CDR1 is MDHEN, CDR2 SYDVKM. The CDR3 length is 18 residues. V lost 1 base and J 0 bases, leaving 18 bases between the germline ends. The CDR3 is CASSLFFRERIMNTEAFF. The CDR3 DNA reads TGTGCCAGCAGTTTATTCTTCAGGGAGAGGATAATGAACACTGAAGCTTTCTTT.

The CDR3: CASSLGLQGGGDNQPQHF. The CDR3 DNA reads as TGTGCCAGCAGCTTAGGGCTACAGGGCGGAGGGGACAATCAGCCCCAGCATTTT. The chain employs TRBV7-9 and TRBJ1-5, with a possible D match to TRBD1 (6 bases). This CDR3 region has 18 residues. Trimming pared 1 base from V and 3 bases from J, leaving 19 bases between. Looked up from germline, CDR1 is SEHNR and CDR2 is FQNEAQ (reference sequence).

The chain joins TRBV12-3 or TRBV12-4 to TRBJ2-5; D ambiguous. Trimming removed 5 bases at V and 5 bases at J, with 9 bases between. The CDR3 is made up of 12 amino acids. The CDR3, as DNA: TGTGCCAGCAGTCGCTGGGTGGAGACCCAGTACTTC. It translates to CASSRWVETQYF.

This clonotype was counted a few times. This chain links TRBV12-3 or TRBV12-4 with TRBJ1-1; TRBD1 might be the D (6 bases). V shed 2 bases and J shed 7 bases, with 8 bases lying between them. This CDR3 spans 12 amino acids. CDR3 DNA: TGTGCCAGCAGTTTACTACAGGGTGAAGCTTTCTTT. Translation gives CASSLLQGEAFF.

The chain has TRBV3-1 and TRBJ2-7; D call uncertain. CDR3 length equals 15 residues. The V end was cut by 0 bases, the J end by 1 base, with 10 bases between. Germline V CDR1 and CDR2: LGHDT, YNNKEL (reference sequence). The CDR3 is CASSQEYGRSYEQYF. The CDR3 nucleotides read TGTGCCAGCAGCCAAGAATACGGCAGATCCTACGAGCAGTACTTC.

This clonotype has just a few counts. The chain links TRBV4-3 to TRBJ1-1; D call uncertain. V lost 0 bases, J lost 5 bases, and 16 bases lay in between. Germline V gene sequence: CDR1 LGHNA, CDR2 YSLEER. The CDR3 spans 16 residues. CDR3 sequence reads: CASSQDGGGRVTEAFF. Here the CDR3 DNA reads TGCGCCAGCAGCCAAGATGGCGGAGGGAGAGTAACTGAAGCTTTCTTT.

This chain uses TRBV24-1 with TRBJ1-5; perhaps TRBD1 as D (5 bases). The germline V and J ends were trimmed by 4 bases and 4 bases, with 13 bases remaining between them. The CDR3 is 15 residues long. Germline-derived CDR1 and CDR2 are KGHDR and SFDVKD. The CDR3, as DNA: TGTGCCACCAGTGAACGCGGGACGAGAAATCAGCCCCAGCATTTT. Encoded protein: CATSERGTRNQPQHF.

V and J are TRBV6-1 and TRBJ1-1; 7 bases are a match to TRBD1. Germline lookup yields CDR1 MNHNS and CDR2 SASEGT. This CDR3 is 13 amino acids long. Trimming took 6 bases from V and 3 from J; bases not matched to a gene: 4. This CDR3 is CASRQGKDTEAFF. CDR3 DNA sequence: TGTGCCAGCAGACAGGGGAAAGACACTGAAGCTTTCTTT.

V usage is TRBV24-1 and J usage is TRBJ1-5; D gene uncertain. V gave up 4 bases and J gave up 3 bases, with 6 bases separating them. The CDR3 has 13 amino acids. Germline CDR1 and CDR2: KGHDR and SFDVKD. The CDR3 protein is CATSEGNNQPQHF. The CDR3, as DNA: TGTGCCACCAGTGAGGGGAACAATCAGCCCCAGCATTTT.

The CDR3: CASSEGTDGNTEAFF. In DNA, the CDR3 is TGTGCCAGCAGTGAAGGGACGGATGGGAACACTGAAGCTTTCTTT. This rearrangement joins TRBV6-1 to TRBJ1-1; D remains unclear. The CDR3 consists of 15 residues. V lost 1 base and J lost 1, with 10 bases in between. Germline CDR1 MNHNS, CDR2 SASEGT.

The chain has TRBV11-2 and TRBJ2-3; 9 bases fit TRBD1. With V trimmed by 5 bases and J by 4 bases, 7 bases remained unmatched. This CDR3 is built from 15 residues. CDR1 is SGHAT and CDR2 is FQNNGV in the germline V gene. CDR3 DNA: TGTGCCAGCAGCCCCCGGGGACAGGGCCCAGATACGCAGTATTTT. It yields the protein CASSPRGQGPDTQYF.

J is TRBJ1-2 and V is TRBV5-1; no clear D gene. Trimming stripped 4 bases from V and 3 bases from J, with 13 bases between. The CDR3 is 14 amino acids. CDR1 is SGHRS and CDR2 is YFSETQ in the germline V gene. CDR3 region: CASSRALDHYGYTF. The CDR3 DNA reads TGCGCCAGCAGCCGCGCTCTCGACCACTATGGCTACACCTTC. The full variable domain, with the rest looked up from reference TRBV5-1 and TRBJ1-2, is KAGVTQTPRYLIKTRGQQVTLSCSPISGHRSVSWYQQTPGQGLQFLFEYFSETQRNKGNFPGRFSGRQFSNSRSEMNVSTLELGDSALYLCASSRALDHYGYTFGSGTRLTVV.